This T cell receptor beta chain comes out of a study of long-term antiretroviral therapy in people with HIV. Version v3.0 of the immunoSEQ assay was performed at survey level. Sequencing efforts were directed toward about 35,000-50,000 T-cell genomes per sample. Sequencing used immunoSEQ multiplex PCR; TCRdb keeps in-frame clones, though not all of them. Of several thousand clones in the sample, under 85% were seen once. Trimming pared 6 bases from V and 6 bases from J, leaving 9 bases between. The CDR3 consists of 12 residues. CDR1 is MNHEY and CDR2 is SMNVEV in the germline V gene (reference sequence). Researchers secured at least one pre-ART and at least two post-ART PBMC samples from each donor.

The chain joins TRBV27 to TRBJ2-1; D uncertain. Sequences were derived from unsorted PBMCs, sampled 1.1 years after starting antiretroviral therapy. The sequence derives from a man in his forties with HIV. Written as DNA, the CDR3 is TGTGCCAGCAGCCCACCTAGCAATGAGCAGTTCTTC. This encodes CASSPPSNEQFF.